This TCR beta chain was observed in a study of early T cells in non-severe SARS-CoV-2 infection. Across the whole study: Sequencing input comprised bulk RNA from unsorted whole blood; chain pairing was not available.

Individual cDNA molecules were tagged with unique molecular identifiers, the study reported. TCRdb called the 5' RACE reads again in MiXCR, with one record for every CDR3 protein. Here the sample spans about 98,000 distinct CDR3 sequences, approximately 11% being singletons. This clonotype has a handful of counts. As yet, its antigen is unknown. Germline-derived CDR1 and CDR2 are MNHNS and SASEGT. The CDR3 extends over 14 amino acids. The ends were cut back, 4 bases at V and 2 bases at J, with 11 bases in the middle. Study-wide results and caveats: Using VDJdb, the matching emphasized anti-spike CD8 responses while missing private and CD4 specificities.

This TCR derives from an adult who was a healthcare worker with PCR-confirmed SARS-CoV-2 infection or an uninfected control (not recorded which). Sequenced sample: whole blood. The chain employs TRBV6-1 and TRBJ1-1, with D possibly TRBD1 on 6 matching bases. CDR3: CASSVDRSNTEAFF. The CDR3 DNA reads as TGTGCCAGCAGTGTAGACAGGAGTAACACTGAAGCTTTCTTT.